Shown below are 6 T cell receptor beta chains from a single sample sequenced in a study of blood T cell repertoires in COVID-19. TCRdb's table, derived via immunoSEQ multiplex PCR, lists solely in-frame clones and lacks some. The sample lists some 250,000 clones, 80% to 90% seen once, with over 1.5% in the top ten. The sample comprised PBMCs or T cells enriched from blood (not recorded which). These receptors came from a woman between 45 and 65 years old who had recovered from COVID-19.

The V call is TRBV5-1, the J call TRBJ1-6; possible D gene TRBD1, 5 bases. Germline CDR1 and CDR2: SGHRS and YFSETQ. Trimming pared 0 bases from V and 7 bases from J, leaving 11 bases between. CDR3 length: 15 residues. CDR3 loop: CASSLEGGTNSPLHF. As DNA, the CDR3 is TGCGCCAGCAGCTTGGAAGGAGGGACCAATTCACCCCTCCACTTT.

This clone appeared a single time. V usage is TRBV4-1 and J usage is TRBJ2-3; possibly TRBD1 for D (6 bases). With 4 bases removed from V and 2 bases from J, the gap between germline ends came to 16 bases. The CDR3 totals 16 residues. Per germline, CDR1 MGHRA and CDR2 YSYEKL. Written as DNA, the CDR3 is TGCGCCAGCAGCCCCGGGACCAGGGGAGCCACAGATACGCAGTATTTT. Amino acids: CASSPGTRGATDTQYF.

The V gene is TRBV4-2, the J gene TRBJ2-7, with D perhaps matching TRBD2 (5 bases). Germline V CDR1 and CDR2: LGHNA, YNFKEQ. V lost 3 bases, J lost 5 bases, and 20 bases lay in between. There are 16 residues in the CDR3. In nucleotides, the CDR3 is TGTGCCAGCAGCCAGGAAACTAGAATTTCTACAGACGAGCAGTACTTC. Protein product: CASSQETRISTDEQYF.

The chain couples TRBV2 to TRBJ2-7; D is perhaps TRBD1 (6 bases). V lost 7 bases, J lost 3 bases, and 10 bases lay in between. Germline V gene data show CDR1 as SNHLY and CDR2 as FYNNEI. There are 12 residues in the CDR3. The CDR3, as DNA: TGTGCCAGCAACAGGGTTGACTACGAGCAGTACTTC. Translated, it gives CASNRVDYEQYF.

This clone was picked up one time. The V call is TRBV3-1 (or the pseudogene TRBV3-2), the J call TRBJ1-1; D gene ambiguous. Germline V gives CDR1 LGHDT, CDR2 YNNKEL (reference sequence). CDR3 length equals 14 residues. Trimming took 3 bases from V and 5 from J, leaving 13 bases between them. CDR3 protein: CASSHWRVGTEAFF. DNA of the CDR3: TGTGCCAGCAGCCATTGGAGGGTGGGGACTGAAGCTTTCTTT.

The chain joins TRBV6-5 to TRBJ1-1; the D gene is possibly TRBD1 (5 bases). This CDR3 comprises 13 residues. Germline V CDR1 and CDR2: MNHEY, SVGAGI. The ends were cut back, 7 bases at V and 5 bases at J, with 14 bases in the middle. The CDR3, as DNA: TGTGCCAGCATGCCAGGGCGTAGGACTGAAGCTTTCTTT. Translating it yields CASMPGRRTEAFF.